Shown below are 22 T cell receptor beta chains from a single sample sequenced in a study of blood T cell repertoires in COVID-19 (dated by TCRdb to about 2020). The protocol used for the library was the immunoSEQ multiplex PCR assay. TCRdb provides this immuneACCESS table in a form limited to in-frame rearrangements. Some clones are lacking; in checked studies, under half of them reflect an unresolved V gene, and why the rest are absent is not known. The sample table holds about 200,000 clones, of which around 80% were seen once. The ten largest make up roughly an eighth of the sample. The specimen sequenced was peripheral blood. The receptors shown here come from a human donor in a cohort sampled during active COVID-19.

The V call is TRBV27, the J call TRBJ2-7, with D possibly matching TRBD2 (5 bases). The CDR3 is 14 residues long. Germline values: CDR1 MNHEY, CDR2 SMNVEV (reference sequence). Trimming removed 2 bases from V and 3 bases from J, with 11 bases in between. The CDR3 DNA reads TGTGCCAGCAGTTTACGGACTGCACACTACGAGCAGTACTTC. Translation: CASSLRTAHYEQYF.

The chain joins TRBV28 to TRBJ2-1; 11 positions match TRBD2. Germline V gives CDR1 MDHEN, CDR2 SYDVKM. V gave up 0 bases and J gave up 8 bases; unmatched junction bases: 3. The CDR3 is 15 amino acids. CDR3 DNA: TGTGCCAGCAGTTTATGGACTAGCGGGAACGATGAGCAGTTCTTC. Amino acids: CASSLWTSGNDEQFF.

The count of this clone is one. CDR3 bases: TGTGCCAGCAGTCCCCGGCAGGACAATCAGCCCCAGCATTTT. Translating gives CASSPRQDNQPQHF. The V and J genes are TRBV28 and TRBJ1-5; D call uncertain. This CDR3 spans 14 amino acids. Germline lookup yields CDR1 MDHEN and CDR2 SYDVKM. V gave up 5 bases and J gave up 3 bases, with 11 bases separating them.

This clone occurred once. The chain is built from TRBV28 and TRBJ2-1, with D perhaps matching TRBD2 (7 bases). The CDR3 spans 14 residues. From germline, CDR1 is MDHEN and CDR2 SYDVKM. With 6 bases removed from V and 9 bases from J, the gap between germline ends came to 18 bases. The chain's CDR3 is CASSPMWEGVEQFF. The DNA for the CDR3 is TGTGCCAGCAGCCCTATGTGGGAGGGGGTTGAGCAGTTCTTC.

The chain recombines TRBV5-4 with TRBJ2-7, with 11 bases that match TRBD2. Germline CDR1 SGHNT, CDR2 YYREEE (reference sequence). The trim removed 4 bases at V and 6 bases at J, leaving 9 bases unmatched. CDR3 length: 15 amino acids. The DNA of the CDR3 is TGTGCCAGCAGCGGGGAACTAGCGGGAGTGTTCGAGCAGTACTTC. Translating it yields CASSGELAGVFEQYF.

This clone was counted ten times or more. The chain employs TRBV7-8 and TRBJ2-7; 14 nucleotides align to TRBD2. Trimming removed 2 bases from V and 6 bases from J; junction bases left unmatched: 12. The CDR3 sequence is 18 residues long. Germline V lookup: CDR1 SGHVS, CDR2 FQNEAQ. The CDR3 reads CASSLKGLAGAVGVEQYF. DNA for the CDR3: TGTGCCAGCAGCTTAAAGGGACTAGCGGGAGCTGTGGGGGTCGAGCAGTACTTC. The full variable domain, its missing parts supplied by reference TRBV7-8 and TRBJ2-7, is GAGVSQSPRYKVAKRGQDVALRCDPISGHVSLFWYQQALGQGPEFLTYFQNEAQLDKSGLPSDRFFAERPEGSVSTLKIQRTQQEDSAVYLCASSLKGLAGAVGVEQYFGPGTRLTVT.

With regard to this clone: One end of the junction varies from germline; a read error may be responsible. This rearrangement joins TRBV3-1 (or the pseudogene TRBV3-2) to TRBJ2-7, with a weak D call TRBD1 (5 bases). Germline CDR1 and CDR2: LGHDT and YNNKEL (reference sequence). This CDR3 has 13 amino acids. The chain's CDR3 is CASSQGGSHEQYF. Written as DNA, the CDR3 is TGTGCCAGCAGCCAAGGGGGCTCCCACGAGCAGTACTTC.

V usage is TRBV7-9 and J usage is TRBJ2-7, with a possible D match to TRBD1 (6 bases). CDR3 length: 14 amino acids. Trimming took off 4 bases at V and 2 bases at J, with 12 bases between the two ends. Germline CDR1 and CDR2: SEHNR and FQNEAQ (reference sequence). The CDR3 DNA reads TGTGCCAGCAGCTCCGAGGACAGAACCTACGAGCAGTACTTC. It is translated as CASSSEDRTYEQYF.

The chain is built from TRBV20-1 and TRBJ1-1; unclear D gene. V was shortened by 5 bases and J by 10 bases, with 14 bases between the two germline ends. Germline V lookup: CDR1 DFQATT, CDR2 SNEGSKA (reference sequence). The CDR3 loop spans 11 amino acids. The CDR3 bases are TGCAGTGCTGTTGGCTTATCGGGAGCTTTCTTT. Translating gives CSAVGLSGAFF.

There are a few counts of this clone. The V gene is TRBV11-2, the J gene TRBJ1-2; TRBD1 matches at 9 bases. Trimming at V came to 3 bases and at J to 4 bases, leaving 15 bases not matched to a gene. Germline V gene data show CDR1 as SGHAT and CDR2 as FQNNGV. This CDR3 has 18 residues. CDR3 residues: CASSFGTGRNLFRYGYTF. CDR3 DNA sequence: TGTGCCAGCAGCTTCGGGACAGGGAGGAATTTATTTCGCTATGGCTACACCTTC.

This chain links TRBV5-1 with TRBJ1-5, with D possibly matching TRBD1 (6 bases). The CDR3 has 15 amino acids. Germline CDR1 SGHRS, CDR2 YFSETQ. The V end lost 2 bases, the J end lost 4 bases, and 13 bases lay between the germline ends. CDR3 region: CASSLQGGNNQPQHF. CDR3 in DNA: TGCGCCAGCAGCTTACAGGGTGGGAATAATCAGCCCCAGCATTTT.

This CDR3 reads CASSYSGGGIGELFF. CDR3 coding DNA: TGTGCCAGCAGCTACAGCGGGGGTGGAATCGGGGAGCTGTTTTTT. The chain carries TRBV27 and TRBJ2-2, with 8 bases that match TRBD2. Germline V lookup: CDR1 MNHEY, CDR2 SMNVEV (reference sequence). V gave up 6 bases and J gave up 7 bases; unmatched junction bases: 10. There are 15 residues in the CDR3.

The CDR3 is CASSQTGNNEQFF. For the CDR3, the DNA is TGCGCCAGCAGCCAGACGGGAAACAATGAGCAGTTCTTC. The chain recombines TRBV4-1 with TRBJ2-1; D might be TRBD2 (5 bases). Trimming stripped 3 bases from V and 5 bases from J, with 8 bases between. Germline CDR1 reads MGHRA; CDR2 reads YSYEKL. The CDR3 has 13 amino acids.

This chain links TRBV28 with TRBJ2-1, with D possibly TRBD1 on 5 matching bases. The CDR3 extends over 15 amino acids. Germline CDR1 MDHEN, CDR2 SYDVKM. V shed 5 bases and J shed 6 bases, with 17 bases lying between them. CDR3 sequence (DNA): TGTGCCAGCAGTAAACAGGCCCCCTTAGGCAATGAGCAGTTCTTC. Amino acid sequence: CASSKQAPLGNEQFF.

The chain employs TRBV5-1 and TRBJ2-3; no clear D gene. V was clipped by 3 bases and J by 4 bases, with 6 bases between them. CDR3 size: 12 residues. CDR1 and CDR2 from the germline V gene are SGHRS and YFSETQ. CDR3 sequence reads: CASSYPADTQYF. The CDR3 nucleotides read TGCGCCAGCAGCTATCCCGCAGATACGCAGTATTTT. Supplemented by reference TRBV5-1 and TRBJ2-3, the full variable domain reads KAGVTQTPRYLIKTRGQQVTLSCSPISGHRSVSWYQQTPGQGLQFLFEYFSETQRNKGNFPGRFSGRQFSNSRSEMNVSTLELGDSALYLCASSYPADTQYFGPGTRLTVL.

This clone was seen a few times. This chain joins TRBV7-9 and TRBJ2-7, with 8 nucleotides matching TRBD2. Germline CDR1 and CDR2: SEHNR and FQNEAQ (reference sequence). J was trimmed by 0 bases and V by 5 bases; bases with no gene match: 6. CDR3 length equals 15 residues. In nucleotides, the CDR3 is TGTGCCAGCAGCCCTGCAGCGGGGGACTCCTACGAGCAGTACTTC. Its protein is CASSPAAGDSYEQYF.

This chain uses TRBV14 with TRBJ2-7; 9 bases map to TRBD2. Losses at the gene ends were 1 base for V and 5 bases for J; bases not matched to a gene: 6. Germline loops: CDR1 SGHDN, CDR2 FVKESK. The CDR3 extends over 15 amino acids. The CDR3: CASSQVRGREHEQYF. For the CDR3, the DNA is TGTGCCAGCAGCCAAGTTCGCGGGAGGGAACACGAGCAGTACTTC.

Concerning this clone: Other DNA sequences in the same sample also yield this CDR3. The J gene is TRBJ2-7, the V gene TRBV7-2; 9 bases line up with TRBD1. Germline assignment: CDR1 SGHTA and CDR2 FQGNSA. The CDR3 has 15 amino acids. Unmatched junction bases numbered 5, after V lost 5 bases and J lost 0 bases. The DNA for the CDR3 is TGTGCCAGCAGCCCGGACAGGGGAGCCTCCTACGAGCAGTACTTC. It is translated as CASSPDRGASYEQYF.

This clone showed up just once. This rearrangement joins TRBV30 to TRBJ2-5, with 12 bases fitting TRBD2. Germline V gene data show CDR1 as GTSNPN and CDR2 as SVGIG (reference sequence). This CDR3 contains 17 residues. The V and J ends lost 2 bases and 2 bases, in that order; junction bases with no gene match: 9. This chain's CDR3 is CAWSPALAGGQQETQYF. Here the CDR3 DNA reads TGTGCCTGGAGTCCGGCACTAGCGGGAGGCCAACAAGAGACCCAGTACTTC.

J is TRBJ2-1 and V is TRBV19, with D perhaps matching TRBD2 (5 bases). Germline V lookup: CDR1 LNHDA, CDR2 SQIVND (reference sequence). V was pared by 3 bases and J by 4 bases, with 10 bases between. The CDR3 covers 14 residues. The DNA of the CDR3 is TGTGCCAGTAGTATGCAGCTAGCTTACAATGAGCAGTTCTTC. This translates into CASSMQLAYNEQFF.

The CDR3 nucleotides are TGTGCCAGCAGTGCAACGGCTAGCGGGAGGGCCTTCGAGCAGTACTTC. Translation: CASSATASGRAFEQYF. The chain carries TRBV2 and TRBJ2-7, with 12 bases identical to TRBD2. The germline gives CDR1 SNHLY, CDR2 FYNNEI. Germline trimming cut 4 bases from V and 6 bases from J; bases unmatched to any gene: 10. CDR3 size: 16 residues.

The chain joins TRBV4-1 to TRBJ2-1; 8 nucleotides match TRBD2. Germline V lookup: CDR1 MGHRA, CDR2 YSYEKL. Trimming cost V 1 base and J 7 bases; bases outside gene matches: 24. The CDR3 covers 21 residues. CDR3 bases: TGCGCCAGCAGCCAAGGCGCGGCGCGGGGGACGAAGCGGGAGCTCGCAAATGAGCAGTTCTTC. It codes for CASSQGAARGTKRELANEQFF.